A selection of T cell receptor beta chains follows, all from one sample in a study of cytomegalovirus exposure and HLA in healthy donors. Libraries were prepared by immunoSEQ multiplex PCR; TCRdb keeps only in-frame clonotypes and omits some of them. The sample contains 120,000 to 150,000 clones, approximately 89% of which appear only once. Sequencing was done on a sample of PBMCs. The receptors come from a man between 18 and 35 years old in good health and CMV-seronegative. Each CDR3 is given with its conserved first and last residue. A D gene is named only where the DNA matches it firmly. For some rows the clone size is stated as once, few or many, or as a class when expanded; others skip it.

j_gene	d_gene	v_gene	abundance	CDR3nt	CDR3aa
TRBJ2-6	TRBD1	TRBV4-2	NA	TGTGCCAGCAGCCAAAGGGACTTTGGAGGGACAGGAAGCTCTGGGGCCAACGTCCTGACTTTC	CASSQRDFGGTGSSGANVLTF
TRBJ1-2	TRBD1	TRBV5-5	NA	TGTGCCAGCAGCTCGGGACAGGGAGGCTATGGCTACACCTTC	CASSSGQGGYGYTF
TRBJ2-1	TRBD2	TRBV9	NA	TGTGCCAGCAGCGTAGGGGAGGGACTGTACAATGAGCAGTTCTTC	CASSVGEGLYNEQFF
TRBJ1-2	TRBD1	TRBV30	once	TGTGCCTGGAGTTTAGGACAGGGGTTTTCTACGGTTTATGGCTACACCTTC	CAWSLGQGFSTVYGYTF
TRBJ1-4	NA	TRBV11-3	NA	TGTGCCAGCAGCCTGCGAGGCAACGTTGAAAAACTGTTTTTT	CASSLRGNVEKLFF
TRBJ2-7	NA	TRBV5-1	NA	TGCGCCAGCAGCCCTGCTATGACAGGACACTACGAGCAGTACTTC	CASSPAMTGHYEQYF
TRBJ1-1	NA	TRBV19	NA	TGTGCCAGTAGTCTCCGGGACACGGTAGGGAACACTGAAGCTTTCTTT	CASSLRDTVGNTEAFF
TRBJ1-4	TRBD1	TRBV18	NA	TGTGCCAGCTCGCCCGGGGGACAGGGAGGAGAAAAACTGTTTTTT	CASSPGGQGGEKLFF
TRBJ1-2	NA	TRBV19	NA	TGTGCCAGTAGTATAGAGACAGCCCACTATGGCTACACCTTC	CASSIETAHYGYTF
TRBJ2-3	TRBD1	TRBV9	NA	TGTGCCAGCAGCGCCGGGACAGGGGGCGCAGGGTACGAGGGGACGCAGTATTTT	CASSAGTGGAGYEGTQYF
TRBJ1-2	TRBD1	TRBV7-2	NA	TGTGCCAGCAGCCCCGGACAGGTCCATGGCTACACCTTC	CASSPGQVHGYTF
TRBJ1-2	TRBD1	TRBV4-1	once	TGCGCCAGCAGCCTACCACAGGGGAACGCTAACTATGGCTACACCTTC	CASSLPQGNANYGYTF
TRBJ1-4	TRBD1	TRBV14	NA	TGTGCCAGCAGCCCAAGAAGGGACAGGATTAATGAAAAACTGTTTTTT	CASSPRRDRINEKLFF
TRBJ2-6	NA	TRBV11-3	NA	TGTGCCAGCAGCCCCTCTCCCGGGGCCAACGTCCTGACTTTC	CASSPSPGANVLTF
TRBJ1-5	NA	TRBV27	NA	TGTGCCAGCAGTTCGACCCCCGGGGGGCATGTAAGCAATCAGCCCCAGCATTTT	CASSSTPGGHVSNQPQHF
TRBJ1-4	TRBD1	TRBV5-4	NA	TGTGCCAGCAGCGACGGGACAGGGAATGAAAAACTGTTTTTT	CASSDGTGNEKLFF
TRBJ1-2	NA	TRBV2	NA	TGTGCCAGCACAGGCCTCTATGGCTACACCTTC	CASTGLYGYTF
TRBJ2-2	NA	TRBV9	NA	TGTGCCAGCAGCGTAGCTCTCAGCGGAGCGAACACCGGGGAGCTGTTTTTT	CASSVALSGANTGELFF
TRBJ2-5	NA	TRBV7-3	NA	TGTGCCAGCAGTTACCAGGGGGGTTTAGGAGAGACCCAGTACTTC	CASSYQGGLGETQYF
TRBJ2-1	NA	TRBV19	NA	TGTGCCAGTAGCACAGGGTCGGGTGAGCAGTTCTTC	CASSTGSGEQFF
TRBJ2-3	TRBD2	TRBV5-1	NA	TGCGCCAGCAGCTTGGCACTAGCGGGGGGCAGCACAGATACGCAGTATTTT	CASSLALAGGSTDTQYF
TRBJ2-6	NA	TRBV5-1	NA	TGCGCCAGCAGCTTGGACAGGATGTCTGGGGCCAACGTCCTGACTTTC	CASSLDRMSGANVLTF
TRBJ2-2	TRBD2	TRBV10-3	NA	TGTGCCATCAGCCGGGGGGGGAACACCGGGGAGCTGTTTTTT	CAISRGGNTGELFF
TRBJ2-1	NA	TRBV7-2	NA	TGTGCCAGCAGCTCCGCAACAGGAACTGAGCAGTTCTTC	CASSSATGTEQFF
TRBJ1-2	NA	TRBV12-2	few	TGTGCAAGTCGCTTAGGGGGCTGGGGCTACACCTTC	CASRLGGWGYTF
TRBJ1-2	NA	TRBV7-8	NA	TGTGCCAGCAGCCCGAGGCGGCAGACCTATGGCTACACCTTC	CASSPRRQTYGYTF
TRBJ2-2	NA	TRBV6-5	NA	TGTGCCAGCAGCCCCCTGTCTAGCACCGGGGAGCTGTTTTTT	CASSPLSSTGELFF
TRBJ2-7	TRBD1	TRBV5-1	NA	TGCGCCAGCAGCCACACCCGCAACAGGGGTTCATCCTACGAGCAGTACTTC	CASSHTRNRGSSYEQYF
TRBJ2-3	TRBD2	TRBV10-2	NA	TGCGCCAGCAGGGGACTAGCGGGGGGGTCCGATACGCAGTATTTT	CASRGLAGGSDTQYF
TRBJ2-2	TRBD1	TRBV5-1	NA	TGCGCCAGCAGCTTTCTACAGGGGGCGAGCACCGGGGAGCTGTTTTTT	CASSFLQGASTGELFF
TRBJ2-1	NA	TRBV7-8	NA	TGTGCCAGCGCCGGGGGTGGCTCCAATGAGCAGTTCTTC	CASAGGGSNEQFF
TRBJ2-1	NA	TRBV6-5	NA	TGTGCCAGCAGCCCCACTTTTAGCTCCTACAATGAGCAGTTCTTC	CASSPTFSSYNEQFF
TRBJ1-2	NA	TRBV9	few	TGTGCCAGCAGCGTAGGTTCGGTGAGCCCCGGCTACACCTTC	CASSVGSVSPGYTF
TRBJ2-3	TRBD2	TRBV11-3	NA	TGTGCCAGCAGGATAGCGGGAGATGCGACAGATACGCAGTATTTT	CASRIAGDATDTQYF
TRBJ2-5	TRBD2	TRBV18	NA	TGTGCCAGCTCCCCGTTACTCTCCGGGACTAGCGGGGGAGAGACCCAGTACTTC	CASSPLLSGTSGGETQYF
TRBJ1-3	NA	TRBV19	NA	TGTGCCAGTCTCGAGGGACAAACATTTACCTCTGGAAACACCATATATTTT	CASLEGQTFTSGNTIYF
TRBJ2-1	TRBD2	TRBV18	once	TGTGCCAGCTCACCTGGACCTAGCGGGAGGAATGAGCAGTTCTTC	CASSPGPSGRNEQFF
TRBJ1-5	TRBD1	TRBV15	NA	TGTGCCACCAGCAGCACCGGGACAGGGGAACGTCAGCCCCAGCATTTT	CATSSTGTGERQPQHF
TRBJ2-1	TRBD1	TRBV5-1	NA	TGCGCCAGCAGCTCCGGACAGGGGGACACCAATGAGCAGTTCTTC	CASSSGQGDTNEQFF
TRBJ2-7	TRBD1	TRBV30	NA	TGTGCCTGGAGTGGCGGACAGGGGTACGAGCAGTACTTC	CAWSGGQGYEQYF
TRBJ2-2	TRBD2	TRBV27	once	TGTGCCAGCAGGACCAGACTAGCGGGGGGGCCTTTGGCCGGGGAGCTGTTTTTT	CASRTRLAGGPLAGELFF
TRBJ1-3	TRBD1	TRBV19	NA	TGTGCCAGTAGTAGGCGGACAGGGGGGATTGCTGGAAACACCATATATTTT	CASSRRTGGIAGNTIYF
TRBJ1-2	TRBD1	TRBV9	NA	TGTGCCAGCAGCGGAAGAGGGACAGGGGACGCTGGCTATGGCTACACCTTC	CASSGRGTGDAGYGYTF
TRBJ1-2	TRBD1	TRBV18	NA	TGTGCCAGCTCACCAACAGGGGGCTTAGCTAACTATGGCTACACCTTC	CASSPTGGLANYGYTF
TRBJ2-3	TRBD2	TRBV2	NA	TGTGCCAGGGGGACTACCCACACAGATACGCAGTATTTT	CARGTTHTDTQYF
TRBJ2-5	TRBD1	TRBV6-5	NA	TGTGCCAGCAGTTGGAACGGACAGGTCATTAAAGAGACCCAGTACTTC	CASSWNGQVIKETQYF
TRBJ2-6	NA	TRBV2	NA	TGTGCCAGCATTCCAACAGGGACTGGGGCCAACGTCCTGACTTTC	CASIPTGTGANVLTF
TRBJ2-7	TRBD1	TRBV18	once	TGTGCCAGCTCACCCGGGACAGGGGTCCCTACGCTAGACTTC	CASSPGTGVPTLDF
TRBJ2-2	NA	TRBV9	NA	TGTGCCAGCAGCGCCCGGGGGTTGGGCACCGGGGAGCTGTTTTTT	CASSARGLGTGELFF